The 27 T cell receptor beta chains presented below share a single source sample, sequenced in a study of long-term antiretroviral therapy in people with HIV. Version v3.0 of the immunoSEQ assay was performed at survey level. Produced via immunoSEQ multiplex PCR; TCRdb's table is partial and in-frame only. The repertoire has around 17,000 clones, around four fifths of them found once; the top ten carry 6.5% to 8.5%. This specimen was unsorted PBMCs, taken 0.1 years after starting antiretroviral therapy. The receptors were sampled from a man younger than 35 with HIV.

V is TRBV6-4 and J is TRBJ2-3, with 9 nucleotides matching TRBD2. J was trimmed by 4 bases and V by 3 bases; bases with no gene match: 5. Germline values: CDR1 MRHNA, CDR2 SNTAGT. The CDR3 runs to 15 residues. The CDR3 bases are TGTGCCAGCAGTGATAGCGGGGGTCGAGCAGATACGCAGTATTTT. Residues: CASSDSGGRADTQYF.

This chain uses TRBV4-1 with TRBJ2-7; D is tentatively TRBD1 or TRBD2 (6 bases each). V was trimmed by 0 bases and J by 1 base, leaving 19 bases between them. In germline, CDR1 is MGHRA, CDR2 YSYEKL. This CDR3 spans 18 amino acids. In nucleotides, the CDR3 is TGCGCCAGCAGCCAAGAGGGACTTGCCAGGGGCCAATCCTACGAGCAGTACTTC. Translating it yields CASSQEGLARGQSYEQYF.

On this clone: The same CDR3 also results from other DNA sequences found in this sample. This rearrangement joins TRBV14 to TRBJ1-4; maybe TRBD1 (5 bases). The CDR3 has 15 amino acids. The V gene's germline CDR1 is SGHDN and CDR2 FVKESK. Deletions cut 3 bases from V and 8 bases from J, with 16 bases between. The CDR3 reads CASSQTRAWGEKLFF. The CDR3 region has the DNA TGTGCCAGCAGCCAGACTCGGGCCTGGGGCGAAAAACTGTTTTTT. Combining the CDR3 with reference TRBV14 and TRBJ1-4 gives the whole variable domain EAGVTQFPSHSVIEKGQTVTLRCDPISGHDNLYWYRRVMGKEIKFLLHFVKESKQDESGMPNNRFLAERTGGTYSTLKVQPAELEDSGVYFCASSQTRAWGEKLFFGSGTQLSVL.

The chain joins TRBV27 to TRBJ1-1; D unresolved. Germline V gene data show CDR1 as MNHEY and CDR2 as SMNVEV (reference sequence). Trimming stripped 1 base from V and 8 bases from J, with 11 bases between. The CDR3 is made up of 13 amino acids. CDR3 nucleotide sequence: TGTGCCAGCAGTTTATTTCCCGGCCAGGAAGCTTTCTTT. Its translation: CASSLFPGQEAFF.

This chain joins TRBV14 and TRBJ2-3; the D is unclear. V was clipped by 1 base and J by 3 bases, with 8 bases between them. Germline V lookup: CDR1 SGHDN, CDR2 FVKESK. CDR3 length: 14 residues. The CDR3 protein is CASSQVGWTDTQYF. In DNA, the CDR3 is TGTGCCAGCAGCCAAGTCGGCTGGACAGATACGCAGTATTTT.

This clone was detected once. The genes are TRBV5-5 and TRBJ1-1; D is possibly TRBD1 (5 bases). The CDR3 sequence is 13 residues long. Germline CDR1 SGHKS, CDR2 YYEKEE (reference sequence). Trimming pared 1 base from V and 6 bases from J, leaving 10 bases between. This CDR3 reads CASSLSGTPEAFF. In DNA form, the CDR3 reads TGTGCCAGCAGCTTGTCAGGGACCCCTGAAGCTTTCTTT.

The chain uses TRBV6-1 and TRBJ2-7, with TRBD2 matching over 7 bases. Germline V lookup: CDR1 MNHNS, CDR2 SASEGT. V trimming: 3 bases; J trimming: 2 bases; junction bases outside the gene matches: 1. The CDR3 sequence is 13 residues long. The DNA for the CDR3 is TGTGCCAGCAGTGACGGGACTACCTACGAGCAGTACTTC. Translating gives CASSDGTTYEQYF.

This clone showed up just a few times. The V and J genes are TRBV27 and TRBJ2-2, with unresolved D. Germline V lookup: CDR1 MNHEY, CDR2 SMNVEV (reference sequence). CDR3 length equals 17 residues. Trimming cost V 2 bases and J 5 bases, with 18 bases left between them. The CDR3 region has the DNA TGTGCCAGCAGTTTAGAAGGTAGCACTATCCTAACCGGGGAGCTGTTTTTT. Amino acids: CASSLEGSTILTGELFF.

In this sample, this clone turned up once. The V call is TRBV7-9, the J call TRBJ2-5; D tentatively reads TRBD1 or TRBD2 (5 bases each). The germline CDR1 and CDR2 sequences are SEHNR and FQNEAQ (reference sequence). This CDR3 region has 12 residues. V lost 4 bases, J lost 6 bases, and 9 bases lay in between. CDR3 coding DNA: TGTGCCAGCAGCTCTGGGGGACAGACCCAGTACTTC. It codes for CASSSGGQTQYF.

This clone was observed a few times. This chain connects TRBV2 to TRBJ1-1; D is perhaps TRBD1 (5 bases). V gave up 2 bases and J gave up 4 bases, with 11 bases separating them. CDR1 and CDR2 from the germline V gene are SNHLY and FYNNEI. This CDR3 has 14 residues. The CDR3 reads CASSEMGEGTEAFF. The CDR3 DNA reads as TGTGCCAGCAGTGAAATGGGGGAGGGCACTGAAGCTTTCTTT.

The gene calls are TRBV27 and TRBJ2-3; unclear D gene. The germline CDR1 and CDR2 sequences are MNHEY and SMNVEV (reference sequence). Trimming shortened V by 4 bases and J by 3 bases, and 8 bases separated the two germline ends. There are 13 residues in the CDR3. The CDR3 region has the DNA TGTGCCAGCAGTTATACTGGAACAGATACGCAGTATTTT. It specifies CASSYTGTDTQYF.

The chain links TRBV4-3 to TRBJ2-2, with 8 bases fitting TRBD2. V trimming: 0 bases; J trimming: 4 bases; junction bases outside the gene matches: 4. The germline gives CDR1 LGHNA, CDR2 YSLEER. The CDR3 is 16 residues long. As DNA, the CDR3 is TGCGCCAGCAGCCAAGATCGCCGGGGGGGCACCGGGGAGCTGTTTTTT. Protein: CASSQDRRGGTGELFF.

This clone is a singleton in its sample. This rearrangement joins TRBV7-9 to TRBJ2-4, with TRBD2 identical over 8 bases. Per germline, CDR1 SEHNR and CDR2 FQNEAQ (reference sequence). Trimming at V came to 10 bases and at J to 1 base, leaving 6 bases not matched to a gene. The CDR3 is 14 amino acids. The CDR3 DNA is TGTGCCACCGCTCGGGGGGGGGCCAAAAACATTCAGTACTTC. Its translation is CATARGGAKNIQYF.

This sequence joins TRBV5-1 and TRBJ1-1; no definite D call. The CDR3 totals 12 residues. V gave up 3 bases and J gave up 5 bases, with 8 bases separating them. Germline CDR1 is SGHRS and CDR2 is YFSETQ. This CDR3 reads CASSSTGTEAFF. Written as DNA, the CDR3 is TGCGCCAGCAGCTCGACCGGTACTGAAGCTTTCTTT.

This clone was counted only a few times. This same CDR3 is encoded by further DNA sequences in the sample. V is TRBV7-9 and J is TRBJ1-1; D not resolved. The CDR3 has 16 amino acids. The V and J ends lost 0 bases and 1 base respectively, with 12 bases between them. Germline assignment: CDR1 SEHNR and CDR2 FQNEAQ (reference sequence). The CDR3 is CASSLATGWKNTEAFF. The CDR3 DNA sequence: TGTGCCAGCAGCTTAGCGACGGGGTGGAAGAACACTGAAGCTTTCTTT.

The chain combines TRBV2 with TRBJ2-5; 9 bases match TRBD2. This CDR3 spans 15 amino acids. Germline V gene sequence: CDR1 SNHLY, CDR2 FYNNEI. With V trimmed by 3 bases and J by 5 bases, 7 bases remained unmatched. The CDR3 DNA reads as TGTGCCAGCAGTGACGGCGGGGGGGCGGCGGAGACCCAGTACTTC. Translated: CASSDGGGAAETQYF.

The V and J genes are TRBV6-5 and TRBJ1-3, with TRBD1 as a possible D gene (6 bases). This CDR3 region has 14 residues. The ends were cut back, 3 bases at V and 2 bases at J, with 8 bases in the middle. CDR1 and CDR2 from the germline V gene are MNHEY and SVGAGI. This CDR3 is CASSYWGPGNTIYF. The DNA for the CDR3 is TGTGCCAGCAGTTATTGGGGGCCTGGAAACACCATATATTTT.

CDR3 DNA: TGTGCCAGCAGCTCCTTCCGGACAGAGAACTATGGCTACACCTTC. Residues: CASSSFRTENYGYTF. The V gene is TRBV7-9, the J gene TRBJ1-2, with a possible D match to TRBD1 (6 bases). The CDR3 length is 15 residues. The germline V and J ends were trimmed by 4 bases and 2 bases, with 14 bases remaining between them. Germline loops: CDR1 SEHNR, CDR2 FQNEAQ (reference sequence).

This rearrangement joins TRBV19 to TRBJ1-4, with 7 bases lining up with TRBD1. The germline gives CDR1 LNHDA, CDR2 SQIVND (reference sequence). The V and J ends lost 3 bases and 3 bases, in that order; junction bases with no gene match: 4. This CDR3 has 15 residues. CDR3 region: CASSMDRTSNEKLFF. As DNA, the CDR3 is TGTGCCAGTAGTATGGACAGGACTTCTAATGAAAAACTGTTTTTT.

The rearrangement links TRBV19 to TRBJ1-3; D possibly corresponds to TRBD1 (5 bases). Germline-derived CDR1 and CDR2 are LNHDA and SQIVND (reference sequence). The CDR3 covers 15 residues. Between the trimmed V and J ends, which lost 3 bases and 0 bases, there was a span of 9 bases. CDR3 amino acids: CASSMSGGSGNTIYF. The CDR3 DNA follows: TGTGCCAGTAGTATGAGCGGGGGCTCTGGAAACACCATATATTTT. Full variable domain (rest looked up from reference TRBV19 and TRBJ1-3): DGGITQSPKYLFRKEGQNVTLSCEQNLNHDAMYWYRQDPGQGLRLIYYSQIVNDFQKGDIAEGYSVSREKKESFPLTVTSAQKNPTAFYLCASSMSGGSGNTIYFGEGSWLTVV.

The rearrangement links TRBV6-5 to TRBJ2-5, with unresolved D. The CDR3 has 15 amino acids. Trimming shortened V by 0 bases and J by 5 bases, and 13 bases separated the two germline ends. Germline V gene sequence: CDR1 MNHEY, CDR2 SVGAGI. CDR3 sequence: CASSYSSGLGETQYF. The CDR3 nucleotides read TGTGCCAGCAGTTACTCGTCCGGGTTGGGGGAGACCCAGTACTTC.

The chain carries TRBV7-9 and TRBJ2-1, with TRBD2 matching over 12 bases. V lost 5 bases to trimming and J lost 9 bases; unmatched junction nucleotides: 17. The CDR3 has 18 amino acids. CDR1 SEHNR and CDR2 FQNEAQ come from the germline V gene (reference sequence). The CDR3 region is CASSLRTSGIPPEGEQFF. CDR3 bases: TGTGCCAGCAGCCTCCGGACTAGCGGGATTCCCCCAGAGGGTGAGCAGTTCTTC.

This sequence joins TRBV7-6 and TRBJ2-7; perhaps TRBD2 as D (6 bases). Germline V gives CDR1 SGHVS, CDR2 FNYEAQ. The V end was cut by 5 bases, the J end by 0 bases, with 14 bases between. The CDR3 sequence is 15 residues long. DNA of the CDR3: TGTGCCAGCAGCGCCTTTAGCGGAGCCTCCTACGAGCAGTACTTC. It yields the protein CASSAFSGASYEQYF.

The CDR3 region is CASSLGQMNTEAFF. The CDR3 region has the DNA TGCGCCAGCAGCTTGGGACAGATGAACACTGAAGCTTTCTTT. The rearrangement uses TRBV5-1 and TRBJ1-1, with D perhaps matching TRBD1 (5 bases). Trimming took off 0 bases at V and 0 bases at J, with 6 bases between the two ends. The CDR3 has 14 residues. Germline loops: CDR1 SGHRS, CDR2 YFSETQ.

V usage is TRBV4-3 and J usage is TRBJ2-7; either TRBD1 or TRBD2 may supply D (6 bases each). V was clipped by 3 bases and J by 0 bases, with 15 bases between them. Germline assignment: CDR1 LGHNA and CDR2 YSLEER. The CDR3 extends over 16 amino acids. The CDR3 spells CASSQLTGAPSYEQYF. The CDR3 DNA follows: TGCGCCAGCAGCCAGCTTACGGGGGCACCCTCCTACGAGCAGTACTTC.

In nucleotides, the CDR3 is TGCAGCGGTGGGACTTTACAGTGGGATGAGCAGTTCTTC. Its translation: CSGGTLQWDEQFF. The chain uses TRBV29-1 and TRBJ2-1; perhaps TRBD2 as D (6 bases). Germline assignment: CDR1 SQVTM and CDR2 ANQGSEA. The CDR3 extends over 13 amino acids. The V end lost 7 bases, the J end lost 8 bases, and 18 bases lay between the germline ends.

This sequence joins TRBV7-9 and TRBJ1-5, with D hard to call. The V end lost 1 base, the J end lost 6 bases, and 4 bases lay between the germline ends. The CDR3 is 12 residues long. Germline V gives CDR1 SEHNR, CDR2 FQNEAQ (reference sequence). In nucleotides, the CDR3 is TGTGCCAGCAGCTTAGGGGGTCAGCCCCAGCATTTT. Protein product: CASSLGGQPQHF.